This T cell receptor beta chain is drawn from a study of patients and donors after allogeneic stem cell transplantation. This clonotype was found a few times. TCRdb fed the RT-PCR reads into MiXCR, producing one record per CDR3 protein. Of 150,000 to 200,000 distinct CDR3 sequences listed, around 30% are singletons. The clonotype originates from a human donor who was either an allogeneic HSCT recipient or a stem cell or donor lymphocyte infusion donor (not recorded which). It is not recorded whose cells these are; they may come from a transplant donor. The specimen sequenced was blood, either unsorted or a sorted T cell fraction (not recorded which).

CDR3 amino acids: CSASLDGSRGYTF. CDR3 coding DNA: TGCAGTGCTAGCCTGGACGGTTCGAGGGGCTACACCTTC. The gene calls are TRBV20-1 and TRBJ1-2; D remains unclear. CDR1 is DFQATT and CDR2 is SNEGSKA in the germline V gene (reference sequence). Trimming cost V 3 bases and J 8 bases, with 16 bases left between them. This CDR3 is built from 13 residues.